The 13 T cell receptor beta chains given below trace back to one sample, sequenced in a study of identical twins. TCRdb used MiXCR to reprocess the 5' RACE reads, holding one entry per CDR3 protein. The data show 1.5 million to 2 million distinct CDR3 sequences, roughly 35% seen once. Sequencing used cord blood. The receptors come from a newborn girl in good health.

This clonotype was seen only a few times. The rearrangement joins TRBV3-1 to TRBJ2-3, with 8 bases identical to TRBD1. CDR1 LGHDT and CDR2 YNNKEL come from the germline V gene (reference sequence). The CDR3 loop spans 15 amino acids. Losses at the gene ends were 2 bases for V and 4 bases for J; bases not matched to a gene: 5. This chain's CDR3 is CASSQWNRGADTQYF. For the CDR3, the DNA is TGTGCCAGCAGCCAATGGAACAGGGGGGCAGATACGCAGTATTTT.

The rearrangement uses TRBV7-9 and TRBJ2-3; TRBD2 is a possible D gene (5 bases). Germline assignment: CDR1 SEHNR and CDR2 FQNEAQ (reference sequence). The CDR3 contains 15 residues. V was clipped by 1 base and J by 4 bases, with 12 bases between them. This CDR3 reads CASSLGLAKADTQYF. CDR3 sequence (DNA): TGTGCCAGCAGCTTAGGGCTAGCTAAGGCAGATACGCAGTATTTT.

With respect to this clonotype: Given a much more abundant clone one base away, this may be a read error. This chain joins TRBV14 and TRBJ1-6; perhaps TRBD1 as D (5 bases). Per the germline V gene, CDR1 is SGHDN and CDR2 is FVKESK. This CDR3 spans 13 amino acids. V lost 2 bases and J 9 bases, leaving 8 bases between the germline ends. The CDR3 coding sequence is TGTGCCAGCAGCCAACAGGGTAGTTCACCCCTCCACTTT. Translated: CASSQQGSSPLHF.

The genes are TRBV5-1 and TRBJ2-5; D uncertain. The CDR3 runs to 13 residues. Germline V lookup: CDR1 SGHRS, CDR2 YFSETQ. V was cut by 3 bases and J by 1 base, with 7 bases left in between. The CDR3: CASSSPVQETQYF. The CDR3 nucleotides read TGCGCCAGCAGCTCACCGGTCCAAGAGACCCAGTACTTC.

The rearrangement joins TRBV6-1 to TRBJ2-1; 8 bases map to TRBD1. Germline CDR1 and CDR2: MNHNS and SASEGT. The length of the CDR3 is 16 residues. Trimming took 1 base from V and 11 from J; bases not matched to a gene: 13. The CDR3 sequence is CASSEEPGQVFLKQFF. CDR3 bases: TGTGCCAGCAGTGAAGAGCCGGGACAGGTGTTCTTGAAGCAGTTCTTC.

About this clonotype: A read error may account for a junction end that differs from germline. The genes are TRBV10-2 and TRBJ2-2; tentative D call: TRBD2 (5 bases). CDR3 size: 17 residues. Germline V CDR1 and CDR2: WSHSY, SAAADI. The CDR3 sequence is CAGSLGVRLLGTGELFF. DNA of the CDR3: TGCGCCGGCAGTCTTGGCGTAAGACTACTGGGCACCGGGGAGCTGTTTTTT.

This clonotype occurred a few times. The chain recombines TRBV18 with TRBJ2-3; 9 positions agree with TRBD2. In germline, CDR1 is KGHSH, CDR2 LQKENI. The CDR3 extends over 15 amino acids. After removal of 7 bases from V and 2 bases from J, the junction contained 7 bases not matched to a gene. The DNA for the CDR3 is TGTGCCAGCTGCCTCATAGCGGGGGACACAGATACGCAGTATTTT. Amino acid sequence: CASCLIAGDTDTQYF.

The CDR3 protein is CASSFGGRESYEQYF. The CDR3 region has the DNA TGTGCCAGCAGTTTCGGCGGGAGGGAGAGCTACGAGCAGTACTTC. The chain joins TRBV12-3 or TRBV12-4 to TRBJ2-4; 9 nucleotides agree with TRBD2. The J call may be faulty, since TRBJ2-7 better matches the DNA end. CDR3 size: 15 residues.

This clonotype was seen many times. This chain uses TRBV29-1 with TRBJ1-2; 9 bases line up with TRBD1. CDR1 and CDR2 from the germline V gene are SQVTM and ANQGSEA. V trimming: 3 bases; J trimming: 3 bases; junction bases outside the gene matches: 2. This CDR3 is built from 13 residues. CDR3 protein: CSVDDRGDYGYTF. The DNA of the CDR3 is TGCAGCGTTGACGACAGGGGGGACTATGGCTACACCTTC.

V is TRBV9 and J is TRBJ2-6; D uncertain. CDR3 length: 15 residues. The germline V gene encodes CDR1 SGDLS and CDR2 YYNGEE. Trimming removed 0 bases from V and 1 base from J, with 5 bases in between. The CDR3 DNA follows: TGTGCCAGCAGCGTAGTAGGGTCTGGGGCCAACGTCCTGACTTTC. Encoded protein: CASSVVGSGANVLTF.

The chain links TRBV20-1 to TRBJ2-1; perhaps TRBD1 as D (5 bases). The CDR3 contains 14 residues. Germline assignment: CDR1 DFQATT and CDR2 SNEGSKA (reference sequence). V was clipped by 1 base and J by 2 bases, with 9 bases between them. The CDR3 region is CSARGLDTYNEQFF. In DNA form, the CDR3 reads TGCAGTGCTAGAGGCCTGGACACCTACAATGAGCAGTTCTTC.

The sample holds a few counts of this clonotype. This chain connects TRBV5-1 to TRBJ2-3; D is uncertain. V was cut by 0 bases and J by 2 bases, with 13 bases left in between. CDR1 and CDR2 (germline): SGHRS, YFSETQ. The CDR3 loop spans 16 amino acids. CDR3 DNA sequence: TGCGCCAGCAGCTTGGCCTCGGTGTCTAACACAGATACGCAGTATTTT. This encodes CASSLASVSNTDTQYF.

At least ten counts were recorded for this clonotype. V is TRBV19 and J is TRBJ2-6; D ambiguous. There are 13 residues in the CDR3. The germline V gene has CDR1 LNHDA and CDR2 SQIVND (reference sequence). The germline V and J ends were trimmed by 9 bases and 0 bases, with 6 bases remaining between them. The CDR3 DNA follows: TGTGCCAGCAAAGGCTCTGGGGCCAACGTCCTGACTTTC. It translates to CASKGSGANVLTF.